One sample yielded the 31 T cell receptor beta chains listed below, sequenced in a study of long-term antiretroviral therapy in people with HIV. The authors ran the immunoSEQ assay, v3.0, at survey level. The protocol was immunoSEQ multiplex PCR, while the TCRdb copy is restricted to in-frame clones and leaves out a portion. The data contain over 35,000 clones, about 88% of them singletons. The source was unsorted PBMCs, collected just before starting antiretroviral therapy. The source is a young woman with HIV.

This chain links TRBV7-2 with TRBJ2-3; 7 bases match TRBD2. J lost 7 bases, V lost 2 bases, and 15 bases had no gene match. This CDR3 has 17 amino acids. Germline V CDR1 and CDR2: SGHTA, FQGNSA. The CDR3 bases are TGTGCCAGCAGCTTAATCGGTACGGGGGGAGGGCAAAATACGCAGTATTTT. This sequence encodes CASSLIGTGGGQNTQYF. The variable domain in full, with the rest retrieved from reference TRBV7-2 and TRBJ2-3, is GAGVSQSPSNKVTEKGKDVELRCDPISGHTALYWYRQSLGQGLEFLIYFQGNSAPDKSGLPSDRFSAERTGGSVSTLTIQRTQQEDSAVYLCASSLIGTGGGQNTQYFGPGTRLTVL.

The chain joins TRBV7-3 to TRBJ2-3; 7 bases agree with TRBD2. The CDR3 covers 13 residues. CDR1 is SGHTA, CDR2 FQGTGA, per germline. The junction had 9 bases not matched to a gene; V was cut back by 4 bases and J by 11 bases. The chain's CDR3 is CASSSEGGRGQYF. Here the CDR3 DNA reads TGTGCCAGCAGCTCGGAGGGCGGGAGAGGGCAGTATTTT.

V and J are TRBV5-1 and TRBJ1-1; D is ambiguous. Trimming took off 4 bases at V and 0 bases at J, with 10 bases between the two ends. The germline CDR1 and CDR2 sequences are SGHRS and YFSETQ. The CDR3 extends over 14 amino acids. CDR3 sequence (DNA): TGCGCCAGCAGCCCCAGGTTCATGAACACTGAAGCTTTCTTT. Encoded protein: CASSPRFMNTEAFF.

The chain has TRBV28 and TRBJ1-2; D uncertain. The V end lost 6 bases, the J end lost 8 bases, and 16 bases lay between the germline ends. CDR3 size: 13 residues. The germline gives CDR1 MDHEN, CDR2 SYDVKM. This CDR3 reads CASRPQPLGGYTF. CDR3 coding DNA: TGTGCCAGCAGGCCACAGCCGCTCGGCGGCTACACCTTC.

The V call is TRBV7-3, the J call TRBJ1-2; weak D call: TRBD1 (6 bases). V shed 8 bases and J shed 0 bases, with 10 bases lying between them. CDR1 SGHTA and CDR2 FQGTGA come from the germline V gene. The CDR3 is 13 residues long. In DNA form, the CDR3 reads TGTGCCAGCGGGCAGGGGACTAACTATGGCTACACCTTC. Translating it yields CASGQGTNYGYTF.

The rearrangement uses TRBV5-1 and TRBJ2-1; 12 bases align to TRBD2. Germline lookup yields CDR1 SGHRS and CDR2 YFSETQ. Trimming at V came to 6 bases and at J to 6 bases, leaving 10 bases not matched to a gene. The CDR3 spans 16 residues. The CDR3 DNA follows: TGCGCCAGCATAGGGACTAGCGGGCCACTTATCAATGAGCAGTTCTTC. Its protein product is CASIGTSGPLINEQFF.

In the case of this clone: The same CDR3 can be traced to other DNA sequences in this sample. The DNA of the CDR3 is TGTGCCAGTAGCATGACTAGCGGAGACTACAATGAGCAGTTCTTC. Amino acids: CASSMTSGDYNEQFF. This chain links TRBV19 with TRBJ2-1; 9 nucleotides line up with TRBD2. V dropped 6 bases and J dropped 3; count of bases not matched to a gene: 6. The germline V gene has CDR1 LNHDA and CDR2 SQIVND (reference sequence). The CDR3 is 15 amino acids.

V is TRBV5-1 and J is TRBJ1-1; no clear D gene. From germline, CDR1 is SGHRS and CDR2 YFSETQ. The length of the CDR3 is 15 residues. The V and J ends lost 0 bases and 2 bases respectively, with 11 bases between them. The CDR3 nucleotides read TGCGCCAGCAGCTTGGAGCCGCGATCTAACACTGAAGCTTTCTTT. Residues: CASSLEPRSNTEAFF. The complete variable domain, with remaining parts taken from reference TRBV5-1 and TRBJ1-1, reads KAGVTQTPRYLIKTRGQQVTLSCSPISGHRSVSWYQQTPGQGLQFLFEYFSETQRNKGNFPGRFSGRQFSNSRSEMNVSTLELGDSALYLCASSLEPRSNTEAFFGQGTRLTVV.

The CDR3 sequence: CASSVEWNEQFF. CDR3 bases: TGTGCCAGCAGCGTGGAGTGGAATGAGCAGTTCTTC. The V and J genes are TRBV11-1 and TRBJ2-1; D remains ambiguous. Germline values: CDR1 SGHAT, CDR2 FQDESV (reference sequence). The germline V and J ends were trimmed by 5 bases and 7 bases, with 9 bases remaining between them. The CDR3 contains 12 residues.

This rearrangement joins TRBV6-5 to TRBJ2-3, with D unresolved. Germline CDR1 MNHEY, CDR2 SVGAGI. Trimming shortened V by 2 bases and J by 4 bases, and 7 bases separated the two germline ends. CDR3 length: 13 residues. The CDR3 DNA follows: TGTGCCAGCAGTTACGGGGTGGCAGATACGCAGTATTTT. This codes for CASSYGVADTQYF.

The CDR3 protein is CASSEFSSGGEETQYF. CDR3 coding DNA: TGTGCCAGCAGTGAATTTTCCTCAGGGGGGGAAGAGACCCAGTACTTC. The chain joins TRBV6-1 to TRBJ2-5, with D perhaps assigned TRBD1 or TRBD2 (7 bases each). The CDR3 has 16 amino acids. CDR1 is MNHNS and CDR2 is SASEGT in the germline V gene. The V end was cut by 2 bases, the J end by 3 bases, with 16 bases between.

The chain joins TRBV23-1 to TRBJ1-5; D gene ambiguous. TRBV23-1 is annotated as an ORF whose role is uncertain. The CDR3 consists of 17 residues. V lost 1 base, J lost 5 bases, and 18 bases lay in between. The CDR3 spells CASSQYLHPIWDQPQHF. CDR3 bases: TGCGCCAGCAGTCAATATTTGCATCCTATTTGGGATCAGCCCCAGCATTTT.

V usage is TRBV7-2 and J usage is TRBJ1-1; 7 bases agree with TRBD1. The CDR3 spans 17 residues. The V segment lost 1 base and the J segment 0 bases; nucleotides outside the gene matches: 8. Germline values: CDR1 SGHTA, CDR2 FQGNSA. The chain's CDR3 is CASSLETGLPMNTEAFF. The CDR3 nucleotides are TGTGCCAGCAGCTTAGAGACAGGGCTCCCTATGAACACTGAAGCTTTCTTT.

The chain combines TRBV5-4 with TRBJ2-7, with TRBD2 matching over 10 bases. Looked up from germline, CDR1 is SGHNT and CDR2 is YYREEE (reference sequence). The CDR3 totals 15 residues. With 4 bases clipped from V and 4 bases from J, the junction kept 8 bases outside the gene matches. CDR3 bases: TGTGCCAGCAGCCCCGGACTAGCGGTAGAGTACGAGCAGTACTTC. This translates into CASSPGLAVEYEQYF.

The rearrangement uses TRBV5-4 and TRBJ2-1; possibly TRBD1 or TRBD2 for D (5 bases each). CDR1 and CDR2 from the germline V gene are SGHNT and YYREEE (reference sequence). The V end lost 2 bases, the J end lost 5 bases, and 11 bases lay between the germline ends. The CDR3 consists of 14 residues. The CDR3 sequence is CASSFRDPNNEQFF. CDR3 DNA: TGTGCCAGCAGCTTCCGGGACCCGAACAATGAGCAGTTCTTC. The full variable domain, its missing parts supplied by reference TRBV5-4 and TRBJ2-1, is ETGVTQSPTHLIKTRGQQVTLRCSSQSGHNTVSWYQQALGQGPQFIFQYYREEENGRGNFPPRFSGLQFPNYSSELNVNALELDDSALYLCASSFRDPNNEQFFGPGTRLTVL.

The chain combines TRBV5-1 with TRBJ2-7, with 13 nucleotides matching TRBD2. V dropped 3 bases and J dropped 2; count of bases not matched to a gene: 2. CDR3 size: 15 residues. Germline V gives CDR1 SGHRS, CDR2 YFSETQ. The CDR3 loop reads CASSYGTSGAYEQYF. The CDR3 DNA is TGCGCCAGCAGCTACGGGACTAGCGGGGCCTACGAGCAGTACTTC.

V gene TRBV4-1 combines with J gene TRBJ2-7, with 7 nucleotides matching TRBD1. The CDR3 is 14 residues long. Germline CDR1 and CDR2: MGHRA and YSYEKL. The V and J ends lost 3 bases and 2 bases, in that order; junction bases with no gene match: 4. CDR3: CASSHNRGPYEQYF. CDR3 coding DNA: TGCGCCAGCAGCCATAACAGGGGCCCCTACGAGCAGTACTTC.

This rearrangement joins TRBV7-9 to TRBJ2-2; D uncertain. V lost 8 bases and J 3 bases, leaving 7 bases between the germline ends. The germline CDR1 and CDR2 sequences are SEHNR and FQNEAQ (reference sequence). The CDR3 is 12 residues long. In DNA, the CDR3 is TGTGCCAGCTTAAGCCACACCGGGGAGCTGTTTTTT. Amino acid sequence: CASLSHTGELFF. Variable domain in full (rest from reference TRBV7-9 and TRBJ2-2): DTGVSQNPRHKITKRGQNVTFRCDPISEHNRLYWYRQTLGQGPEFLTYFQNEAQLEKSRLLSDRFSAERPKGSFSTLEIQRTEQGDSAMYLCASLSHTGELFFGEGSRLTVL.

V usage is TRBV4-1 and J usage is TRBJ1-1; D not certain. The CDR3 extends over 17 amino acids. In germline, CDR1 is MGHRA, CDR2 YSYEKL. The V and J ends lost 1 base and 3 bases respectively, with 18 bases between them. CDR3 sequence: CASSQVYLGNMDTEAFF. CDR3 DNA sequence: TGCGCCAGCAGCCAAGTATACCTAGGGAATATGGACACTGAAGCTTTCTTT.

The DNA for the CDR3 is TGTGCCAGCAGCTTGGGACAGGGGGCCAACACCGGGGAGCTGTTTTTT. Translated, it gives CASSLGQGANTGELFF. V is TRBV5-8 and J is TRBJ2-2; 10 bases are shared with TRBD1. The V gene's germline CDR1 is SGHTS and CDR2 YDEGEE. The CDR3 is made up of 16 amino acids. V lost 0 bases and J lost 2; bases outside the gene matches: 1.

This clone has more than one count but fewer than ten. The gene calls are TRBV6-6 and TRBJ1-1; D not resolved. Germline lookup yields CDR1 MNHNY and CDR2 SVGAGI (reference sequence). Trimming left V 8 bases short and J 2 bases short, with 12 bases between. The CDR3 length is 13 residues. In nucleotides, the CDR3 is TGTGCCAGCTCTATAAGGGCTAACACTGAAGCTTTCTTT. Translation: CASSIRANTEAFF.

This clone qualifies as large (0.1 to 1%). The chain combines TRBV7-8 with TRBJ2-2, with D perhaps matching TRBD1 or TRBD2 (5 bases each). Trimming stripped 1 base from V and 7 bases from J, with 16 bases between. Germline loops: CDR1 SGHVS, CDR2 FQNEAQ. The CDR3 loop spans 16 amino acids. CDR3 in DNA: TGTGCCAGCAGCTTAGTATCCGGGACCCTTCTCGGGGAGCTGTTTTTT. Protein product: CASSLVSGTLLGELFF.

This chain joins TRBV14 and TRBJ2-3; TRBD2 matches at 9 bases. V was clipped by 0 bases and J by 0 bases; unmatched bases: 7. Germline V lookup: CDR1 SGHDN, CDR2 FVKESK. This CDR3 contains 18 residues. The CDR3 loop is CASSQELAGTTSTDTQYF. The CDR3 DNA reads as TGTGCCAGCAGCCAAGAACTAGCGGGTACAACAAGCACAGATACGCAGTATTTT.

The chain carries TRBV7-2 and TRBJ1-2, with 9 positions matching TRBD1. Per the germline V gene, CDR1 is SGHTA and CDR2 is FQGNSA. This CDR3 has 13 amino acids. With 3 bases clipped from V and 8 bases from J, the junction kept 4 bases outside the gene matches. CDR3 bases: TGTGCCAGCAGCTTCGGGACAGGGATGGGCTACACCTTC. This encodes CASSFGTGMGYTF.

This clone appeared once. The chain is built from TRBV27 and TRBJ1-1; the D gene is possibly TRBD1 (5 bases). Trimming stripped 3 bases from V and 6 bases from J, with 14 bases between. The CDR3 consists of 14 residues. The germline gives CDR1 MNHEY, CDR2 SMNVEV (reference sequence). This CDR3 reads CASSLQGFEPEAFF. CDR3 nucleotide sequence: TGTGCCAGCAGTTTGCAGGGCTTTGAGCCTGAAGCTTTCTTT.

V and J are TRBV2 and TRBJ2-3; 9 bases match TRBD2. The V segment lost 2 bases and the J segment 3 bases; nucleotides outside the gene matches: 3. The CDR3 consists of 15 residues. CDR1 is SNHLY and CDR2 is FYNNEI in the germline V gene. The CDR3 loop is CASSEPGLATDTQYF. Written as DNA, the CDR3 is TGTGCCAGCAGTGAACCGGGACTAGCTACAGATACGCAGTATTTT. The entire variable domain, with the rest obtained from reference TRBV2 and TRBJ2-3, is as follows: EPEVTQTPSHQVTQMGQEVILRCVPISNHLYFYWYRQILGQKVEFLVSFYNNEISEKSEIFDDQFSVERPDGSNFTLKIRSTKLEDSAMYFCASSEPGLATDTQYFGPGTRLTVL.

The V call is TRBV27, the J call TRBJ1-2; 10 positions match TRBD1. The CDR3 covers 14 residues. Trimming cost V 4 bases and J 6 bases; bases outside gene matches: 5. Germline V gene sequence: CDR1 MNHEY, CDR2 SMNVEV (reference sequence). This CDR3 is CASSYDRGHDGYTF. For the CDR3, the DNA is TGTGCCAGCAGTTACGACAGGGGGCATGATGGCTACACCTTC.

The chain couples TRBV11-2 to TRBJ2-2, with 9 bases that match TRBD1. Germline V gene sequence: CDR1 SGHAT, CDR2 FQNNGV. The length of the CDR3 is 15 residues. V lost 5 bases, J lost 7 bases, and 8 bases stayed unmatched. The CDR3 DNA sequence: TGTGCCAGCAGCCCTGGACAGGGGCCCCGCGGGGAGCTGTTTTTT. Translating it yields CASSPGQGPRGELFF.

This clone has a single count. This chain links TRBV4-3 with TRBJ2-6; D is uncertain. Germline V CDR1 and CDR2: LGHNA, YSLEER. V gave up 1 base and J gave up 3 bases, with 13 bases separating them. This CDR3 spans 17 amino acids. The CDR3 bases are TGCGCCAGCAGCCAAGTTACCGGTCGATTTGGGGCCAACGTCCTGACTTTC. Translated, it gives CASSQVTGRFGANVLTF.

The J gene is TRBJ2-2, the V gene TRBV21-1. TRBV21-1 is tagged as a pseudogene. CDR3 length equals 16 residues. In DNA form, the CDR3 reads TGTGCCAGCAGCAAAGCCGGGCCAGCGAACACCGGGGAGCTGTTTTTT. This gives the protein CASSKAGPANTGELFF.

The V and J genes are TRBV5-6 and TRBJ2-3; 11 bases are a match to TRBD1. The length of the CDR3 is 15 residues. Germline V CDR1 and CDR2: SGHDT, YYEEEE. The ends lost 7 bases at V and 2 bases at J; junction bases unmatched: 6. The CDR3 loop is CASGQGAGATDTQYF. Here the CDR3 DNA reads TGTGCCAGCGGACAGGGGGCAGGGGCCACAGATACGCAGTATTTT.